This section outlines one T cell receptor (beta chain) sequence together with its context. Time point given: newly diagnosed GD, antithyroid drugs for less than 3 months. From RNA extracted from PBMCs, the TCR library was made. This sample is part of a study of regulatory T cells in long-lasting Graves disease. Turning to the study itself: Patients newly diagnosed with Graves' had been on antithyroid drugs for under 3 months.

There are 16 residues in the CDR3. Germline values: CDR1 KGHSH, CDR2 LQKENI. V lost 3 bases and J lost 3, with 18 bases in between. To make TCR beta libraries, researchers used iRepertoire HTBI primers and Arm-PCR of CDR3 regions. MiXCR, applied by TCRdb to the multiplex PCR reads, yields one record per CDR3 protein. The profile covers 500,000 to 700,000 distinct CDR3 sequences, with less than 20% appearing a single time and 18% taken by the ten largest. This sample also belongs to another study, concerning T cells in Graves' hyperthyroidism and ophthalmopathy. That investigation notes: The study excluded patients with uncontrolled infection, other autoimmune disease, pregnancy or lactation.

The sample was peripheral blood mononuclear cells (PBMCs), taken at new diagnosis, from a patient treated with antithyroid drugs. This sequence joins TRBV18 and TRBJ2-7, with D perhaps matching TRBD1 (6 bases). This clonotype was obtained from a woman in her 30s with Graves disease. Here the CDR3 reads CASSPSGAVKYYEQYF. The CDR3 nucleotides are TGTGCCAGCTCACCCTCAGGGGCTGTGAAATACTACGAGCAGTACTTC.